Each of the 27 T cell receptor beta chains below was sequenced from the same sample in a study of T cell repertoires in cytomegalovirus infection. MiXCR was run by TCRdb on the reads, yielding one entry per CDR3 protein. The table includes over 150,000 distinct CDR3 sequences, roughly a fifth detected once. Specimen: PBMCs. These TCRs come from a human donor in good health (CMV status not recorded). Some clones in this sample may be carry-over from other donors' samples.

A single count supports this clonotype. A read error is possible here, since a much larger clone lies one base away. The V and J genes are TRBV7-2 and TRBJ2-7; 8 bases agree with TRBD2. The CDR3 sequence is 15 residues long. Germline assignment: CDR1 SGHTA and CDR2 FQGNSA. The CDR3 region has the DNA TGTGCCAGCGGAAATAGCGGGATTGGCTCCCACGAGCAGTACTTC. Protein: CASGNSGIGSHEQYF.

The CDR3 here is CASSRDGLAGGSTYNEQFF. Here the CDR3 DNA reads TGTGCCAGCAGCCGCGATGGACTAGCGGGAGGGAGCACCTACAATGAGCAGTTCTTC. The chain couples TRBV4-2 to TRBJ2-1; the match to TRBD2 covers 15 bases. The V gene end was trimmed by 4 bases and the J gene end by 2 bases; junction bases not matched to a gene: 9. Germline assignment: CDR1 LGHNA and CDR2 YNFKEQ. The CDR3 runs to 19 residues.

The genes are TRBV2 and TRBJ2-3, with D possibly being TRBD1 (6 bases). Germline loops: CDR1 SNHLY, CDR2 FYNNEI. V was pared by 7 bases and J by 4 bases, with 15 bases between. This CDR3 contains 14 residues. CDR3 sequence reads: CASTLGQGPDTQYF. The DNA of the CDR3 is TGTGCCAGCACCCTGGGGCAGGGGCCAGATACGCAGTATTTT.

This clonotype was observed a few times. This chain joins TRBV29-1 and TRBJ2-7; weak D call: TRBD2 (5 bases). In germline, CDR1 is SQVTM, CDR2 ANQGSEA. V was pared by 6 bases and J by 3 bases, with 21 bases between. This CDR3 spans 15 amino acids. As DNA, the CDR3 is TGCAGCGTCAAAACAAATCTCGGGAACCTCTACGAGCAGTACTTC. It encodes CSVKTNLGNLYEQYF.

V usage is TRBV28 and J usage is TRBJ1-1; D gene uncertain. The CDR3 spans 13 residues. V was pared by 2 bases and J by 6 bases, with 10 bases between. Germline CDR1 and CDR2: MDHEN and SYDVKM. CDR3 amino acids: CASSLDTAAEAFF. The DNA for the CDR3 is TGTGCCAGCAGTTTAGACACCGCAGCTGAAGCTTTCTTT.

This chain joins TRBV7-4 and TRBJ1-6; D unresolved. This CDR3 is built from 12 residues. Germline V gene sequence: CDR1 SGHVT, CDR2 SQSDAQ. Between the trimmed V and J ends, which lost 1 base and 8 bases, there was a span of 3 bases. As DNA, the CDR3 is TGTGCCAGCAGCTTAGTGGATTCACCCCTCCACTTT. Protein: CASSLVDSPLHF.

In its sample, this clonotype was seen many times. V and J are TRBV7-3 and TRBJ2-1; TRBD1 agrees at 7 bases. Germline values: CDR1 SGHTA, CDR2 FQGTGA. V lost 5 bases to trimming and J lost 8 bases; unmatched junction nucleotides: 9. This CDR3 is built from 14 residues. CDR3 coding DNA: TGTGCCAGCAGCCGAGGGACAGCGAGAGATGAGCAGTTCTTC. Translating it yields CASSRGTARDEQFF.

This clonotype was counted ten times or more. This chain links TRBV6-2 or TRBV6-3 with TRBJ2-7, with D perhaps matching TRBD1 or TRBD2 (5 bases each). V was pared by 10 bases and J by 0 bases, with 13 bases between. The CDR3 is 13 amino acids. Germline V gives CDR1 MNHEY, CDR2 SVGEGT. The CDR3: CATRDGYSYEQYF. CDR3 bases: TGTGCCACCAGGGACGGATACTCCTACGAGCAGTACTTC.

This clonotype was seen at least ten times. This chain links TRBV7-9 with TRBJ1-2; 9 bases map to TRBD1. The CDR3 contains 13 residues. The germline V gene encodes CDR1 SEHNR and CDR2 FQNEAQ (reference sequence). V lost 3 bases and J lost 8; bases outside the gene matches: 4. DNA for the CDR3: TGTGCCAGCAGCTTGGGACAGGGAGGGGGCTACACCTTC. The encoded protein is CASSLGQGGGYTF. Supplemented by reference TRBV7-9 and TRBJ1-2, the full variable domain reads DTGVSQNPRHKITKRGQNVTFRCDPISEHNRLYWYRQTLGQGPEFLTYFQNEAQLEKSRLLSDRFSAERPKGSFSTLEIQRTEQGDSAMYLCASSLGQGGGYTFGSGTRLTVV.

In this sample, this clonotype turned up a few times. This chain links TRBV19 with TRBJ2-1; TRBD2 might be the D (5 bases). CDR1 is LNHDA, CDR2 SQIVND, per germline (reference sequence). The CDR3 runs 16 residues. Trimming left V 8 bases short and J 4 bases short, with 21 bases between. The CDR3 bases are TGTGCCAGTCAGGTGGAAGGGAGCCCTTATTACAATGAGCAGTTCTTC. Translating it yields CASQVEGSPYYNEQFF.

This clonotype was observed a few times. This chain links TRBV19 with TRBJ1-1; D ambiguous. The CDR3 runs 14 residues. V was cut by 4 bases and J by 3 bases, with 12 bases left in between. Germline CDR1 and CDR2: LNHDA and SQIVND (reference sequence). The CDR3 nucleotides read TGTGCCAGTAGTACCGGACGGGGAGACACTGAAGCTTTCTTT. Its translation: CASSTGRGDTEAFF.

The rearrangement uses TRBV12-3 or TRBV12-4 and TRBJ2-5; 7 bases agree with TRBD2. This CDR3 contains 14 residues. V trimming: 7 bases; J trimming: 4 bases; junction bases outside the gene matches: 9. DNA for the CDR3: TGTGCCAGCACCCCTAGCGGAACTGGAGAGACCCAGTACTTC. Amino acids: CASTPSGTGETQYF.

The V gene is TRBV5-1, the J gene TRBJ2-3; unclear D gene. Deletions cut 4 bases from V and 3 bases from J, with 9 bases between. Per the germline V gene, CDR1 is SGHRS and CDR2 is YFSETQ. The CDR3 has 13 residues. The CDR3 region has the DNA TGCGCCAGCAGCAAGCCGGCGACAGATACGCAGTATTTT. Amino acids: CASSKPATDTQYF.

This clonotype showed up just a few times. This chain connects TRBV11-2 to TRBJ2-7; the match to TRBD2 covers 7 bases. J gave up 4 bases and V 1 base, and 7 bases lay outside the gene matches. Germline lookup yields CDR1 SGHAT and CDR2 FQNNGV. CDR3 length equals 15 residues. CDR3 sequence (DNA): TGTGCCAGCAGCTTAGGGGAGGGCCTTTCGTACGAGCAGTACTTC. The encoded protein is CASSLGEGLSYEQYF.

The gene calls are TRBV7-2 and TRBJ1-2; D is unclear. The V end was cut by 7 bases, the J end by 5 bases, with 8 bases between. The CDR3 contains 11 residues. CDR1 and CDR2 from the germline V gene are SGHTA and FQGNSA. The CDR3 sequence is CASTQRYGYTF. The DNA for the CDR3 is TGTGCCAGCACTCAGAGATATGGCTACACCTTC. The whole variable domain, filled in from reference TRBV7-2 and TRBJ1-2, reads GAGVSQSPSNKVTEKGKDVELRCDPISGHTALYWYRQSLGQGLEFLIYFQGNSAPDKSGLPSDRFSAERTGGSVSTLTIQRTQQEDSAVYLCASTQRYGYTFGSGTRLTVV.

This clonotype was found a few times. The V call is TRBV19, the J call TRBJ1-5; D remains unclear. This CDR3 comprises 18 residues. V lost 5 bases and J lost 5, with 25 bases in between. Germline CDR1 reads LNHDA; CDR2 reads SQIVND (reference sequence). CDR3 DNA sequence: TGTGCCAGTAGTCCTTTCTTTACTCCGACGGCGCGGGATCAGCCCCAGCATTTT. Its translation is CASSPFFTPTARDQPQHF.

Only a few counts were recorded for this clonotype. The CDR3 spells CASMDSNNEQFF. CDR3 DNA sequence: TGTGCCAGCATGGACAGTAACAATGAGCAGTTCTTC. This rearrangement joins TRBV25-1 to TRBJ2-1; perhaps TRBD1 as D (6 bases). V lost 7 bases, J lost 5 bases, and 9 bases lay in between. Germline lookup yields CDR1 MGHDK and CDR2 SYGVNS. The CDR3 consists of 12 residues. The variable domain in full, with the rest retrieved from reference TRBV25-1 and TRBJ2-1, is EADIYQTPRYLVIGTGKKITLECSQTMGHDKMYWYQQDPGMELHLIHYSYGVNSTEKGDLSSESTVSRIRTEHFPLTLESARPSHTSQYLCASMDSNNEQFFGPGTRLTVL.

In its sample, this clonotype was seen a few times. The V and J genes are TRBV27 and TRBJ2-2, with D unresolved. In germline, CDR1 is MNHEY, CDR2 SMNVEV (reference sequence). The CDR3 contains 13 residues. V was pared by 5 bases and J by 7 bases, with 11 bases between. The CDR3 loop is CASSPSSVGELFF. CDR3 bases: TGTGCCAGCAGTCCCTCTTCGGTCGGGGAGCTGTTTTTT.

A word on this clonotype: A read error may account for a junction end that differs from germline. The rearrangement uses TRBV7-7 and TRBJ2-7; no definite D call. The germline gives CDR1 SSHAT, CDR2 FNYEAQ (reference sequence). The CDR3 is 15 amino acids. The CDR3 sequence is CASSPISGLGNEQYF. The CDR3 nucleotides are TGTGCTAGCAGCCCAATCTCGGGCCTAGGGAACGAGCAGTACTTC.

The genes are TRBV20-1 and TRBJ1-5; 11 nucleotides align to TRBD1. The length of the CDR3 is 15 residues. The junction had 9 bases not matched to a gene; V was cut back by 6 bases and J by 5 bases. Looked up from germline, CDR1 is DFQATT and CDR2 is SNEGSKA (reference sequence). CDR3 DNA sequence: TGCAGTGCAATCACCGGGACAGGGGGATATCAGCCCCAGCATTTT. It specifies CSAITGTGGYQPQHF.

V gene TRBV7-8 combines with J gene TRBJ2-2, with TRBD1 matching 10 bases. This CDR3 is built from 15 residues. Germline CDR1 is SGHVS and CDR2 is FQNEAQ. V shed 3 bases and J 6 bases; nucleotides not matched to a gene: 4. CDR3 amino acids: CASSLWTGGPGELFF. DNA of the CDR3: TGTGCCAGCAGCTTGTGGACAGGGGGGCCCGGGGAGCTGTTTTTT. The full variable domain, with the rest looked up from reference TRBV7-8 and TRBJ2-2, is GAGVSQSPRYKVAKRGQDVALRCDPISGHVSLFWYQQALGQGPEFLTYFQNEAQLDKSGLPSDRFFAERPEGSVSTLKIQRTQQEDSAVYLCASSLWTGGPGELFFGEGSRLTVL.

This clonotype occurred many times. The chain combines TRBV4-2 with TRBJ1-4; D is uncertain. This CDR3 is built from 15 residues. From germline, CDR1 is LGHNA and CDR2 YNFKEQ. The V end was cut by 1 base, the J end by 7 bases, with 13 bases between. The CDR3 protein is CASSQGIWGGEKLFF. The CDR3 DNA sequence: TGTGCCAGCAGCCAAGGGATTTGGGGAGGTGAAAAACTGTTTTTT.

This clonotype turned up a few times. The V gene is TRBV9, the J gene TRBJ2-1, with D uncertain. CDR1 is SGDLS and CDR2 is YYNGEE in the germline V gene. The CDR3 contains 17 residues. With 1 base removed from V and 0 bases from J, the gap between germline ends came to 14 bases. CDR3 nucleotide sequence: TGTGCCAGCAGCGTAAAGTCGGGCCAGAGCTCCTACAATGAGCAGTTCTTC. Its translation is CASSVKSGQSSYNEQFF.

The rearrangement links TRBV6-6 to TRBJ2-7; 8 positions agree with TRBD2. The CDR3 has 13 amino acids. Germline values: CDR1 MNHNY, CDR2 SVGAGI (reference sequence). After removal of 8 bases from V and 6 bases from J, the junction contained 9 bases not matched to a gene. CDR3 in DNA: TGTGCCAGCCAAGGAGCGGGAGAGGGCGAGCAGTACTTC. This sequence encodes CASQGAGEGEQYF.

This chain uses TRBV4-1 with TRBJ2-2; possibly TRBD2 for D (5 bases). Germline CDR1 reads MGHRA; CDR2 reads YSYEKL. Trimming shortened V by 0 bases and J by 5 bases, and 13 bases separated the two germline ends. CDR3 length: 16 residues. The CDR3 coding sequence is TGCGCCAGCAGCCAAGAGGGGAGCCGACGGACCGGGGAGCTGTTTTTT. Residues: CASSQEGSRRTGELFF.

This clonotype was counted a few times. V usage is TRBV29-1 and J usage is TRBJ1-1, with TRBD1 identical over 7 bases. V shed 7 bases and J 5 bases; nucleotides not matched to a gene: 10. CDR1 is SQVTM, CDR2 ANQGSEA, per germline. CDR3 length equals 13 residues. CDR3 loop: CSAARGLETEAFF. CDR3 coding DNA: TGCAGCGCTGCAAGGGGGCTCGAAACTGAAGCTTTCTTT.

This clonotype was recorded at least ten times. The V call is TRBV28, the J call TRBJ1-5; 7 bases match TRBD1. The J segment lost 1 base and the V segment lost 10 bases, leaving 10 bases of the junction unmatched. Germline loops: CDR1 MDHEN, CDR2 SYDVKM. CDR3 length: 15 residues. The CDR3 is CATHHRGTSNQPQHF. The CDR3 DNA reads as TGTGCCACCCACCACAGGGGCACGAGCAATCAGCCCCAGCATTTT.